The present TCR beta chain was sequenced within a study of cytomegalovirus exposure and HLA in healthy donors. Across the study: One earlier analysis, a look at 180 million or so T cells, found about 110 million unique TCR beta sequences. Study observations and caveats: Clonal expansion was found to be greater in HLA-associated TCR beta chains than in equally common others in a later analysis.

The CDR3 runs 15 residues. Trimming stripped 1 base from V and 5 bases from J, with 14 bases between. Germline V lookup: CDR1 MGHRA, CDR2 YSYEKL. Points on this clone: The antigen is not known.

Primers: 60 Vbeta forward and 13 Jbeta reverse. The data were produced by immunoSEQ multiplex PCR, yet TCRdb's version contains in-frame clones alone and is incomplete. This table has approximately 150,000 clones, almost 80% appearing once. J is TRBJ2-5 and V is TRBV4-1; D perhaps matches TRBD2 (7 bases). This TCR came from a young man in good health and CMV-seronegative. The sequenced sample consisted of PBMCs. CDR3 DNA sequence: TGCGCCAGCAGCCAAGCTACAGGGAGGGCGGAGACCCAGTACTTC. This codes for CASSQATGRAETQYF.